These 25 T cell receptor beta chains were sequenced from one sample in a study of cytomegalovirus exposure and HLA in healthy donors (TCRdb year 2017). Library preparation used the immunoSEQ multiplex PCR assay. A mixture of 60 forward primers for TCR Vbeta segments and 13 reverse primers for TCR Jbeta segments was used in the multiplex PCR. What TCRdb holds here is the immuneACCESS table cut down to in-frame rearrangements. Part of the clones is not present; checked against another copy, under half of the missing clones reflect an unresolved V gene, and the others are unexplained. Here the sample has around 200,000 clones; 79% occur a single time. 3.5% to 5% of the sample comes from the top ten. Sequencing input: PBMCs. The origin of the receptors is a woman younger than 45 in good health and CMV-seropositive.

This sequence joins TRBV27 and TRBJ1-2, with 7 positions matching TRBD1. Germline CDR1 MNHEY, CDR2 SMNVEV (reference sequence). This CDR3 has 14 residues. V lost 0 bases to trimming and J lost 6 bases; unmatched junction nucleotides: 4. The chain's CDR3 is CASSLSGQGDGYTF. Written as DNA, the CDR3 is TGTGCCAGCAGTTTATCAGGCCAGGGGGATGGCTACACCTTC.

The chain combines TRBV5-5 with TRBJ2-7, with TRBD1 as a possible D gene (8 bases). V was clipped by 5 bases and J by 3 bases, with 18 bases between them. CDR3 length equals 15 residues. Germline V gives CDR1 SGHKS, CDR2 YYEKEE (reference sequence). The CDR3 region has the DNA TGTGCCAGCAGAAACGGACAGGGCGGGGGCTACGAGCAGTACTTC. It is translated as CASRNGQGGGYEQYF.

The chain employs TRBV7-6 and TRBJ1-5; the D gene is possibly TRBD1 (6 bases). Germline CDR1 and CDR2: SGHVS and FNYEAQ. This CDR3 contains 17 residues. The V and J ends lost 0 bases and 1 base respectively, with 13 bases between them. The CDR3 loop reads CASSLAPSGHSNQPQHF. In DNA, the CDR3 is TGTGCCAGCAGCTTAGCCCCCTCGGGACACAGCAATCAGCCCCAGCATTTT.

The rearrangement uses TRBV27 and TRBJ2-7; 8 bases match TRBD2. The CDR3 has 14 residues. CDR1 and CDR2 from the germline V gene are MNHEY and SMNVEV (reference sequence). V trimming: 3 bases; J trimming: 1 base; junction bases outside the gene matches: 2. The CDR3 DNA sequence: TGTGCCAGCAGTTTGGAGCGGGAGTCCTACGAGCAGTACTTC. This gives the protein CASSLERESYEQYF.

This chain connects TRBV16 to TRBJ1-2, with a tentative D call TRBD1 (6 bases). Germline-derived CDR1 and CDR2 are KGHSY and FQNENV. CDR3 size: 14 residues. The V gene lost 7 bases and the J gene lost 4 bases, with 16 bases spanning the gap. The CDR3 DNA reads as TGTGCCAGCACCTCACAGGGCGGAGGCTATGGCTACACCTTC. The encoded protein is CASTSQGGGYGYTF.

The chain carries TRBV13 and TRBJ2-2, with unresolved D. The germline V and J ends were trimmed by 5 bases and 2 bases, with 12 bases remaining between them. The germline CDR1 and CDR2 sequences are PRHDT and FYEKMQ (reference sequence). The CDR3 is made up of 15 amino acids. The DNA for the CDR3 is TGTGCCAGCAGCCCCCCCGACTTTAACACCGGGGAGCTGTTTTTT. Translating it yields CASSPPDFNTGELFF.

The rearrangement joins TRBV13 to TRBJ2-1; 11 nucleotides match TRBD2. The CDR3 runs to 15 residues. V lost 5 bases, J lost 3 bases, and 3 bases stayed unmatched. The germline gives CDR1 PRHDT, CDR2 FYEKMQ (reference sequence). CDR3 protein: CASSAGLADYNEQFF. For the CDR3, the DNA is TGTGCCAGCAGCGCGGGACTAGCGGACTACAATGAGCAGTTCTTC.

V usage is TRBV5-1 and J usage is TRBJ2-5; D is perhaps TRBD2 (6 bases). The germline V and J ends were trimmed by 1 base and 1 base, with 14 bases remaining between them. The V gene's germline CDR1 is SGHRS and CDR2 YFSETQ. CDR3 length equals 16 residues. The CDR3 DNA is TGCGCCAGCAGCTTGCCCACTAGCTCTCCCCAAGAGACCCAGTACTTC. As protein: CASSLPTSSPQETQYF.

The chain employs TRBV2 and TRBJ1-5; no definite D call. The CDR3 is 14 amino acids. Trimming removed 8 bases at V and 3 bases at J, with 14 bases between. Germline V lookup: CDR1 SNHLY, CDR2 FYNNEI. The CDR3 here is CASGEYATNQPQHF. In DNA, the CDR3 is TGTGCCAGCGGAGAGTATGCGACCAATCAGCCCCAGCATTTT.

The chain has TRBV4-2 and TRBJ1-5; weak D call: TRBD1 (5 bases). In germline, CDR1 is LGHNA, CDR2 YNFKEQ. The V end lost 4 bases, the J end lost 6 bases, and 13 bases lay between the germline ends. CDR3 length: 14 residues. The CDR3 sequence is CASSRTSGIQPQHF. The CDR3, as DNA: TGTGCCAGCAGCCGAACCTCAGGGATTCAGCCCCAGCATTTT.

This clone was detected a few times. V is TRBV6-5 and J is TRBJ1-1; maybe TRBD1 (5 bases). The germline V gene has CDR1 MNHEY and CDR2 SVGAGI. V lost 6 bases and J 2 bases, leaving 16 bases between the germline ends. This CDR3 has 15 amino acids. DNA for the CDR3: TGTGCCAGCAGCCTCCCCGGCCAGGGCAACACTGAAGCTTTCTTT. Translation: CASSLPGQGNTEAFF.

The table lists this clone with a few counts. The rearrangement joins TRBV6-6 to TRBJ1-2; D possibly corresponds to TRBD1 (6 bases). Germline values: CDR1 MNHNY, CDR2 SVGAGI (reference sequence). The V end was cut by 4 bases, the J end by 4 bases, with 16 bases between. The CDR3 loop spans 15 amino acids. The CDR3: CASSSNRVVGYGYTF. In DNA form, the CDR3 reads TGTGCCAGCAGTTCTAACAGGGTAGTCGGCTATGGCTACACCTTC.

V is TRBV2 and J is TRBJ1-2, with TRBD1 matching over 7 bases. This CDR3 contains 14 residues. CDR1 is SNHLY, CDR2 FYNNEI, per germline. V trimming: 4 bases; J trimming: 4 bases; junction bases outside the gene matches: 6. CDR3 amino acids: CASSVYRGAYGYTF. The CDR3, as DNA: TGTGCCAGCAGTGTTTACAGGGGAGCCTATGGCTACACCTTC.

This chain joins TRBV4-1 and TRBJ1-5; TRBD1 agrees at 8 bases. With V trimmed by 2 bases and J by 4 bases, 7 bases remained unmatched. The germline CDR1 and CDR2 sequences are MGHRA and YSYEKL. This CDR3 region has 16 residues. CDR3 coding DNA: TGCGCCAGCAGCCAACTAACCGGGACAGGTAATCAGCCCCAGCATTTT. Its protein is CASSQLTGTGNQPQHF.

The rearrangement uses TRBV7-2 and TRBJ2-2; D remains ambiguous. CDR1 and CDR2 (germline): SGHTA, FQGNSA. The CDR3 has 12 residues. Trimming left V 5 bases short and J 3 bases short, with 4 bases between. For the CDR3, the DNA is TGTGCCAGCAGCCCCGACACCGGGGAGCTGTTTTTT. It yields the protein CASSPDTGELFF.

The gene calls are TRBV10-1 and TRBJ2-1, with 7 bases aligning to TRBD2. Germline V gene lookup returns CDR1 WNHNN and CDR2 SYGVQD (reference sequence). The J segment lost 4 bases and the V segment lost 2 bases, leaving 5 bases of the junction unmatched. The CDR3 is 15 residues long. The CDR3 loop reads CASSEGSGLYNEQFF. The CDR3 DNA follows: TGCGCCAGCAGTGAGGGTAGCGGGCTGTACAATGAGCAGTTCTTC.

This clone came up once. This chain links TRBV5-6 with TRBJ2-2; 9 bases line up with TRBD2. Germline V CDR1 and CDR2: SGHDT, YYEEEE. The J segment lost 6 bases and the V segment lost 0 bases, leaving 6 bases of the junction unmatched. The CDR3 covers 16 residues. The CDR3 reads CASSLVPAGGSGELFF. The DNA of the CDR3 is TGTGCCAGCAGCTTGGTTCCAGCGGGAGGTTCCGGGGAGCTGTTTTTT.

V is TRBV30 and J is TRBJ1-1, with TRBD1 matching over 9 bases. Germline CDR1 and CDR2: GTSNPN and SVGIG (reference sequence). The CDR3 is made up of 14 amino acids. V shed 2 bases, J shed 5 bases, and the junction held 6 bases outside the gene matches. The CDR3 protein is CAWSIDRGRTEAFF. The DNA for the CDR3 is TGTGCCTGGAGTATAGACAGGGGGAGAACTGAAGCTTTCTTT.

CDR3 nucleotide sequence: TGTGCCAGCAGCCGATATACAGGGGCCAACACCGGGGGCTACACCTTC. It translates to CASSRYTGANTGGYTF. This chain joins TRBV5-8 and TRBJ1-2, with 7 bases identical to TRBD1. V lost 4 bases, J lost 8 bases, and 17 bases stayed unmatched. Per the germline V gene, CDR1 is SGHTS and CDR2 is YDEGEE. This CDR3 region has 16 residues.

The chain recombines TRBV5-6 with TRBJ2-3, with 7 positions matching TRBD2. The CDR3 spans 15 residues. Per the germline V gene, CDR1 is SGHDT and CDR2 is YYEEEE. V dropped 3 bases and J dropped 6; count of bases not matched to a gene: 10. CDR3 DNA: TGTGCCAGCAGCTCGGGCAGCGGGATAGGGGATACGCAGTATTTT. Translation: CASSSGSGIGDTQYF.

This clone was seen a few times. The chain has TRBV5-4 and TRBJ2-2; maybe TRBD2 (6 bases). Germline CDR1 and CDR2: SGHNT and YYREEE (reference sequence). The CDR3 has 17 residues. The V end was cut by 3 bases, the J end by 7 bases, with 22 bases between. Here the CDR3 DNA reads TGTGCCAGCAGCTGGGGACTCCAGCTAGAGATGGTCGGGGAGCTGTTTTTT. Its translation: CASSWGLQLEMVGELFF.

This clone has at least ten counts. Distinct nucleotide sequences in the sample also encode this CDR3. This chain connects TRBV20-1 to TRBJ2-5; D uncertain. The V end was cut by 3 bases, the J end by 3 bases, with 5 bases between. CDR1 and CDR2 from the germline V gene are DFQATT and SNEGSKA (reference sequence). This CDR3 has 11 amino acids. CDR3 protein: CSASPKETQYF. In DNA form, the CDR3 reads TGCAGTGCTAGCCCCAAAGAGACCCAGTACTTC.

This sequence joins TRBV7-6 and TRBJ1-4, with D maybe TRBD1 (6 bases). The length of the CDR3 is 15 residues. Trimming took 1 base from V and 8 from J, leaving 14 bases between them. Germline V gene data show CDR1 as SGHVS and CDR2 as FNYEAQ. As DNA, the CDR3 is TGTGCCAGCAGCTTAGTTTCCGGGGGGCGGGAAAAACTGTTTTTT. Translating gives CASSLVSGGREKLFF.

The V call is TRBV6-5, the J call TRBJ2-5; 8 bases are shared with TRBD2. Germline-derived CDR1 and CDR2 are MNHEY and SVGAGI. CDR3 length: 15 residues. J lost 2 bases, V lost 6 bases, and 8 bases had no gene match. CDR3 in DNA: TGTGCCAGCAGGGACTCAGCGGGGGATCAAGAGACCCAGTACTTC. It codes for CASRDSAGDQETQYF.

This rearrangement joins TRBV4-1 to TRBJ2-3; TRBD1 matches at 11 bases. The CDR3 loop spans 16 amino acids. V shed 0 bases and J 6 bases; nucleotides not matched to a gene: 5. Looked up from germline, CDR1 is MGHRA and CDR2 is YSYEKL. CDR3 bases: TGCGCCAGCAGCCAAGATAGGACAGGGGGCTTGGATACGCAGTATTTT. The encoded protein is CASSQDRTGGLDTQYF.